Reported below is one T cell receptor beta chain. The protocol was immunoSEQ multiplex PCR, while the TCRdb copy is restricted to in-frame clones and leaves out a portion. Found here are approximately 82,000 clones, roughly 95% of them singletons; the top ten hold more than 0.35%. The data derive from a study of technical replicates of blood from a handful of donors. Trimming cost V 6 bases and J 4 bases, with 10 bases left between them. The CDR3 extends over 13 amino acids. The germline V gene has CDR1 MDHEN and CDR2 SYDVKM. The chain joins TRBV28 to TRBJ1-3; D is perhaps TRBD1 (6 bases). The source material was T cells isolated from PBMCs. This clonotype was sampled from a human donor in good health. The CDR3 reads CASRVQGGNTIYF. The CDR3 DNA reads as TGTGCCAGCAGGGTACAGGGAGGAAACACCATATATTTT.